The rows below give T cell receptor beta chains drawn from one sample of a study of regulatory T cells in long-lasting Graves disease. MiXCR, applied by TCRdb to the multiplex PCR reads, yields one record per CDR3 protein. The data show under 500,000 distinct CDR3 sequences, with more than 20% seen just once and 7% to 10% held by the top ten. The sequencing used peripheral blood mononuclear cells (PBMCs), collected when the disease was refractory, from a patient treated with antithyroid drugs. These TCRs come from a female donor with Graves disease. CDR3s include the opening cysteine and the closing phenylalanine or tryptophan. The order of the fields is V gene, clone size, D gene, J gene, CDR3 protein, CDR3 DNA. A D gene is named only where the DNA matches it firmly. For some rows the clone size is stated as once, few or many, or as a class when expanded; others skip it.

v_gene: TRBV6-1; abundance: many; d_gene: TRBD1; j_gene: TRBJ2-7; CDR3aa: CASRGQGGYEQYF; CDR3nt: TGTGCCAGCAGGGGACAGGGTGGATACGAGCAGTACTTC
v_gene: TRBV29-1; abundance: many; d_gene: NA; j_gene: TRBJ2-7; CDR3aa: CSAGTATYEQYF; CDR3nt: TGCAGCGCCGGGACCGCGACCTACGAGCAGTACTTC
v_gene: TRBV5-1; abundance: NA; d_gene: TRBD1; j_gene: TRBJ2-2; CDR3aa: CASSNGQGNTGELFF; CDR3nt: TGCGCCAGCAGCAACGGACAGGGAAACACCGGGGAGCTGTTTTTT
v_gene: TRBV6-5; abundance: many; d_gene: TRBD1; j_gene: TRBJ2-7; CDR3aa: CASSFTGTGDEQYF; CDR3nt: TGTGCCAGCAGTTTCACCGGGACAGGGGACGAGCAGTACTTC
v_gene: TRBV6-4; abundance: many; d_gene: NA; j_gene: TRBJ1-5; CDR3aa: CASSYSPDPDQPQHF; CDR3nt: TGTGCCAGCAGTTACTCGCCCGACCCCGATCAGCCCCAGCATTTT
v_gene: TRBV6-1; abundance: many; d_gene: NA; j_gene: TRBJ2-5; CDR3aa: CASSQIQETQYF; CDR3nt: TGTGCCAGCAGCCAAATCCAAGAGACCCAGTACTTC
v_gene: TRBV6-1; abundance: few; d_gene: TRBD2; j_gene: TRBJ2-1; CDR3aa: CASSTSLTSGILSYNEQFF; CDR3nt: TGTGCCAGCAGTACCTCCTTGACTAGCGGGATCCTCTCCTACAATGAGCAGTTCTTC
v_gene: TRBV6-2/TRBV6-3; abundance: NA; d_gene: NA; j_gene: TRBJ1-5; CDR3aa: CASSPLGLAQPQHF; CDR3nt: TGTGCCAGCAGTCCCCTTGGGCTCGCTCAGCCCCAGCATTTT
v_gene: TRBV28; abundance: many; d_gene: NA; j_gene: TRBJ1-1; CDR3aa: CASRSNTEAFF; CDR3nt: TGTGCCAGCAGGAGCAACACTGAAGCTTTCTTT
v_gene: TRBV29-1; abundance: NA; d_gene: TRBD2; j_gene: TRBJ2-1; CDR3aa: CSVEGGRGYNEQFF; CDR3nt: TGCAGCGTTGAGGGAGGGAGGGGATACAATGAGCAGTTCTTC
v_gene: TRBV15; abundance: NA; d_gene: NA; j_gene: TRBJ1-1; CDR3aa: CATSRVAGRVATEAFF; CDR3nt: TGTGCCACCAGCAGAGTAGCTGGGCGTGTGGCCACTGAAGCTTTCTTT
v_gene: TRBV7-6; abundance: few; d_gene: TRBD1; j_gene: TRBJ1-5; CDR3aa: CASSLATTGSGNQPQHF; CDR3nt: TGTGCCAGCAGCTTGGCGACGACAGGGTCGGGTAATCAGCCCCAGCATTTT
v_gene: TRBV6-5; abundance: many; d_gene: NA; j_gene: TRBJ1-2; CDR3aa: CASSYSRQDYGYTF; CDR3nt: TGTGCCAGCAGTTACTCGCGACAGGACTATGGCTACACCTTC
v_gene: TRBV5-1; abundance: few; d_gene: NA; j_gene: TRBJ1-1; CDR3aa: CASSPGWGATTEAFF; CDR3nt: TGCGCCAGCAGCCCGGGGTGGGGGGCGACCACTGAAGCTTTCTTT
v_gene: TRBV10-1; abundance: NA; d_gene: NA; j_gene: TRBJ2-7; CDR3aa: CASSRDLSRIYEQYF; CDR3nt: TGCGCCAGCAGCCGAGATTTAAGTAGAATCTACGAGCAGTACTTC
v_gene: TRBV4-1; abundance: many; d_gene: TRBD1; j_gene: TRBJ2-7; CDR3aa: CASSQVDRGYEQYF; CDR3nt: TGCGCCAGCAGCCAAGTGGACAGGGGGTACGAGCAGTACTTC
v_gene: TRBV6-1; abundance: few; d_gene: NA; j_gene: TRBJ1-6; CDR3aa: CASTHNTAIYSPLHF; CDR3nt: TGTGCCAGCACCCACAACACCGCGATTTATTCACCCCTCCACTTT
v_gene: TRBV20-1; abundance: few; d_gene: TRBD2; j_gene: TRBJ2-7; CDR3aa: CSARDDLGGLPYEQYF; CDR3nt: TGCAGTGCTAGAGATGACCTCGGGGGACTACCATACGAGCAGTACTTC
v_gene: TRBV19; abundance: NA; d_gene: TRBD1; j_gene: TRBJ2-2; CDR3aa: CASSNSGGRSGELFF; CDR3nt: TGTGCCAGTAGTAATTCAGGGGGCCGTTCCGGGGAGCTGTTTTTT
v_gene: TRBV2; abundance: many; d_gene: TRBD2; j_gene: TRBJ2-5; CDR3aa: CASLSRAGVETQYF; CDR3nt: TGTGCCAGCCTCTCCCGGGCGGGGGTAGAGACCCAGTACTTC
v_gene: TRBV6-1; abundance: NA; d_gene: TRBD1; j_gene: TRBJ1-3; CDR3aa: CASSRGRGAGNTIYF; CDR3nt: TGTGCCAGCAGTAGGGGCAGGGGGGCTGGAAACACCATATATTTT
v_gene: TRBV12-3/TRBV12-4; abundance: few; d_gene: TRBD1; j_gene: TRBJ1-5; CDR3aa: CASSFVTGTDSNQPQHF; CDR3nt: TGTGCCAGCAGTTTCGTTACCGGGACAGATAGCAATCAGCCCCAGCATTTT
v_gene: TRBV6-2/TRBV6-3; abundance: many; d_gene: NA; j_gene: TRBJ1-1; CDR3aa: CASSYGTLNTEAFF; CDR3nt: TGTGCCAGCAGTTACGGGACACTGAACACTGAAGCTTTCTTT
v_gene: TRBV20-1; abundance: few; d_gene: NA; j_gene: TRBJ1-1; CDR3aa: CSAKATGSTEAFF; CDR3nt: TGCAGTGCCAAGGCGACAGGTAGCACTGAAGCTTTCTTT
v_gene: TRBV20-1; abundance: NA; d_gene: NA; j_gene: TRBJ1-2; CDR3aa: CSARGGNSNYGYTF; CDR3nt: TGCAGTGCTAGAGGGGGGAATTCTAACTATGGCTACACCTTC
v_gene: TRBV13; abundance: NA; d_gene: NA; j_gene: TRBJ1-1; CDR3aa: CASSLGVQAENTEAFF; CDR3nt: TGTGCCAGCAGCTTAGGAGTTCAGGCCGAGAACACTGAAGCTTTCTTT
v_gene: TRBV6-2/TRBV6-3; abundance: NA; d_gene: TRBD2; j_gene: TRBJ2-1; CDR3aa: CASRLAGGPLNEQFF; CDR3nt: TGTGCCAGCAGGTTAGCGGGGGGACCCCTTAATGAGCAGTTCTTC
v_gene: TRBV29-1; abundance: NA; d_gene: TRBD2; j_gene: TRBJ2-3; CDR3aa: CSVDSGVTDTQYF; CDR3nt: TGCAGCGTTGACAGCGGGGTCACAGATACGCAGTATTTT
v_gene: TRBV24-1; abundance: many; d_gene: NA; j_gene: TRBJ2-5; CDR3aa: CATSDFGTGQETQYF; CDR3nt: TGTGCCACCAGTGATTTTGGAACAGGGCAAGAGACCCAGTACTTC
v_gene: TRBV7-9; abundance: NA; d_gene: TRBD2; j_gene: TRBJ2-3; CDR3aa: CASRRLAGVGTDTQYF; CDR3nt: TGTGCCAGCAGACGACTAGCGGGAGTGGGCACAGATACGCAGTATTTT
v_gene: TRBV5-1; abundance: few; d_gene: TRBD1; j_gene: TRBJ1-1; CDR3aa: CASSFYRGNEAFF; CDR3nt: TGCGCCAGCAGCTTCTACAGGGGGAATGAAGCTTTCTTT